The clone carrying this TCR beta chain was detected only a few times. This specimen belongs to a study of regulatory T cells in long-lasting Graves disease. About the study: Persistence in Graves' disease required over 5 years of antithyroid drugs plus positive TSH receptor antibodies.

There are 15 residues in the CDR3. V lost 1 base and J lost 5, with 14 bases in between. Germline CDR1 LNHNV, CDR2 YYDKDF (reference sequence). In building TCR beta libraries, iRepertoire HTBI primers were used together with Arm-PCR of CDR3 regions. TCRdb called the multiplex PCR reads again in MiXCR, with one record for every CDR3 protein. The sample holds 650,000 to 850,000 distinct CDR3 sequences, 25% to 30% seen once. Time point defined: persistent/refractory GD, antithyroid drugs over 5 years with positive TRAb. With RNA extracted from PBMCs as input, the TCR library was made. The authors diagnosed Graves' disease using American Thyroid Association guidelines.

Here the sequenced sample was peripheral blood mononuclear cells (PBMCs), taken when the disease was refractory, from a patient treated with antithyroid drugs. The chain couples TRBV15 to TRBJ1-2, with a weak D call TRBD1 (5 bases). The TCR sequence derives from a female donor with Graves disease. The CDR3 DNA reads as TGTGCCACCAGCAGAGGGGTCCTGGGGGTATATGGCTACACCTTC. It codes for CATSRGVLGVYGYTF.